These T cell receptor beta chains were read from a single sample in a study of T cell responses to AZD1222 COVID-19 vaccine. Generated by immunoSEQ multiplex PCR, the TCRdb table keeps only in-frame clones and is missing some. The sample records 120,000 or so clones, 75% to 90% being singletons. Sequencing used peripheral blood, obtained on day 0 of AZD1222 vaccination. All receptors derive from an adult in good health. The CDR3 runs from the conserved cysteine through the conserved F or W. Each record gives: J gene, V gene, D gene, clone size, CDR3 protein, CDR3 DNA. The D gene is left open where the match is weak. Only some rows state a clone size, as once, few, many or a class for expanded clones.

>TRBJ2-3|TRBV4-3|TRBD2|once
CASSSWAGGGSTDTQYF
TGCGCCAGCAGTTCCTGGGCCGGCGGGGGGTCCACAGATACGCAGTATTTT
>TRBJ2-5|TRBV14|TRBD2|.
CASSRWTSGEETQYF
TGTGCCAGCAGCCGATGGACTAGCGGGGAAGAGACCCAGTACTTC
>TRBJ2-1|TRBV30|.|few
CAWLSFRYNEQFF
TGTGCCTGGTTGTCGTTTAGGTACAATGAGCAGTTCTTC
>TRBJ2-1|TRBV27|.|.
CASSAHHNEQFF
TGTGCCAGCAGTGCTCATCACAATGAGCAGTTCTTC
>TRBJ1-2|TRBV6-5|TRBD1|.
CASSSTGGVYGYTF
TGTGCCAGCAGCTCGACAGGGGGCGTCTATGGCTACACCTTC
>TRBJ1-1|TRBV28|.|.
CASSLAGLYTEAFF
TGTGCCAGCAGTTTAGCAGGGCTGTACACTGAAGCTTTCTTT
>TRBJ1-2|TRBV28|.|few
CASSFPTYGYTF
TGTGCCAGCAGTTTCCCCACTTATGGCTACACCTTC
>TRBJ2-3|TRBV11-3|.|.
CASRDRSSTDTQYF
TGTGCCAGCAGAGACAGGAGCAGCACAGATACGCAGTATTTT
>TRBJ2-5|TRBV28|TRBD2|many
CASSFLEGLAYQETQYF
TGTGCCAGCAGTTTCCTCGAGGGACTAGCGTACCAAGAGACCCAGTACTTC
>TRBJ1-5|TRBV3-1/TRBV3-2|.|.
CASSPGPNQYSNQPQHF
TGTGCCAGCAGTCCGGGCCCAAACCAATATAGCAATCAGCCCCAGCATTTT
>TRBJ1-6|TRBV30|.|.
CAWNLGGRNSPLHF
TGTGCCTGGAACTTAGGCGGGAGAAATTCACCCCTCCACTTT
>TRBJ2-7|TRBV11-1|.|.
CASSFFEAAVVEEQYF
TGTGCCAGCAGCTTCTTTGAGGCGGCTGTGGTGGAGGAGCAGTACTTC
>TRBJ2-1|TRBV11-1|.|.
CASSPGQSSYNEQFF
TGTGCCAGCAGCCCTGGACAGAGCTCCTACAATGAGCAGTTCTTC
>TRBJ2-7|TRBV6-5|.|.
CASLRGNYEQYF
TGTGCCAGCTTAAGGGGGAATTACGAGCAGTACTTC
>TRBJ1-1|TRBV10-3|.|.
CAISDRQGNTEAFF
TGTGCCATCAGTGATAGGCAGGGGAACACTGAAGCTTTCTTT
>TRBJ2-3|TRBV12-5|.|.
CASGSTSRTDTQYF
TGTGCTAGTGGTTCAACATCCCGTACAGATACGCAGTATTTT
>TRBJ2-3|TRBV6-5|.|.
CASSYSGWGPTDTQYF
TGTGCCAGCAGTTACTCGGGGTGGGGGCCCACAGATACGCAGTATTTT
>TRBJ2-3|TRBV5-1|.|.
CASTSTLASLRSTDTQYF
TGCGCCAGCACCTCGACTTTAGCAAGCCTCAGAAGTACAGATACGCAGTATTTT
>TRBJ1-1|TRBV18|.|.
CASSQREQGDSEAFF
TGTGCCAGCTCACAAAGAGAACAGGGAGACTCTGAAGCTTTCTTT
>TRBJ2-7|TRBV5-6|.|.
CASSLVTSHGQYF
TGTGCCAGCAGCTTGGTCACGAGCCATGGGCAGTACTTC